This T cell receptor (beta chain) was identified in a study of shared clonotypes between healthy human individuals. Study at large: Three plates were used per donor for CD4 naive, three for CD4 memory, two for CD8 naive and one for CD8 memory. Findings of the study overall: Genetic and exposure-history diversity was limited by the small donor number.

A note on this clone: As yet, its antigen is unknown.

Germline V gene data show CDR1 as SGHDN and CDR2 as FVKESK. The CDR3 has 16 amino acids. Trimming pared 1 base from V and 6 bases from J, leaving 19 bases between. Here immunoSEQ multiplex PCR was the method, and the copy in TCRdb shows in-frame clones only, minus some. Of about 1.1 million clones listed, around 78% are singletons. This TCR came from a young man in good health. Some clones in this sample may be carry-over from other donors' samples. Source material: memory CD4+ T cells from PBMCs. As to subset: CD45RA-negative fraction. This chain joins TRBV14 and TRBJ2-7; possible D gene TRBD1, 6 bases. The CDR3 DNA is TGTGCCAGCAGCCAAGTCCGAGGGCAGGGGAGTGGCGAGCAGTACTTC. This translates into CASSQVRGQGSGEQYF.